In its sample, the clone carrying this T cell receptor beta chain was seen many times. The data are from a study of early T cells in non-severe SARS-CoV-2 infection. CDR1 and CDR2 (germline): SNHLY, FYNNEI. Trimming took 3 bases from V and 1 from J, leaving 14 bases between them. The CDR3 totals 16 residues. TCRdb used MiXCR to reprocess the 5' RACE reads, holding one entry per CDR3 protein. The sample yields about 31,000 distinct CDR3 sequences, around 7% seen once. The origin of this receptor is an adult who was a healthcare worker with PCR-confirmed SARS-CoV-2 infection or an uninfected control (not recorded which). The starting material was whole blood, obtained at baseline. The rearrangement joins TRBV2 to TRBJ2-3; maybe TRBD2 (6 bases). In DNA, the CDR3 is TGTGCCAGCAGTGACCGGGGGAAGACTCGCACAGATACGCAGTATTTT. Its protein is CASSDRGKTRTDTQYF.